A single sample gave rise to the 3 T cell receptor beta chains below, sequenced in a study of robustness of blood B and T cell sequencing. The template for TCR beta quantification was mRNA, not genomic DNA. cDNA was made with a 5' template-switch oligo adding a universal priming site. Each cDNA molecule was tagged by a 12-nucleotide random UMI. One entry per CDR3 protein, called by TCRdb with MiXCR from the PCR reads. The sample includes several thousand distinct CDR3 sequences, 50% of them seen just once. Sequenced input: peripheral blood. The receptor source for this set is a human donor in good health.

The rearrangement joins TRBV11-1 to TRBJ1-3; D not certain. This CDR3 comprises 13 residues. Germline V gene data show CDR1 as SGHAT and CDR2 as FQDESV (reference sequence). Between the trimmed V and J ends, which lost 8 bases and 0 bases, there was a span of 8 bases. The CDR3 DNA sequence: TGTGCCAGCTGTTTCAGCTCTGGAAACACCATATATTTT. It yields the protein CASCFSSGNTIYF. Full variable domain (missing parts from reference TRBV11-1 and TRBJ1-3): EAEVAQSPRYKITEKSQAVAFWCDPISGHATLYWYRQILGQGPELLVQFQDESVVDDSQLPKDRFSAERLKGVDSTLKIQPAELGDSAMYLCASCFSSGNTIYFGEGSWLTVV.

The count of this clonotype is one. The J gene is TRBJ2-7, the V gene TRBV5-1; tentatively, D is TRBD1 or TRBD2 (5 bases each). V was trimmed by 7 bases and J by 6 bases, leaving 17 bases between them. CDR3 length equals 13 residues. The germline CDR1 and CDR2 sequences are SGHRS and YFSETQ. The CDR3 sequence: CASRRDPNGEQYF. DNA for the CDR3: TGCGCCAGCCGCCGGGACCCCAACGGCGAGCAGTACTTC.

Here the CDR3 reads CAWSQQQGEVSPLHF. CDR3 nucleotide sequence: TGTGCCTGGAGTCAACAACAGGGAGAGGTTTCACCCCTCCACTTT. The chain couples TRBV30 to TRBJ1-6; TRBD1 is a possible D gene (6 bases). The germline CDR1 and CDR2 sequences are GTSNPN and SVGIG (reference sequence). V was clipped by 2 bases and J by 9 bases, with 17 bases between them. This CDR3 region has 15 residues. The full variable domain, in which reference TRBV30 and TRBJ1-6 provide the parts outside the CDR3, is SQTIHQWPATLVQPVGSPLSLECTVEGTSNPNLYWYRQAAGRGLQLLFYSVGIGQISSEVPQNLSASRPQDRQFILSSKKLLLSDSGFYLCAWSQQQGEVSPLHFGNGTRLTVT.